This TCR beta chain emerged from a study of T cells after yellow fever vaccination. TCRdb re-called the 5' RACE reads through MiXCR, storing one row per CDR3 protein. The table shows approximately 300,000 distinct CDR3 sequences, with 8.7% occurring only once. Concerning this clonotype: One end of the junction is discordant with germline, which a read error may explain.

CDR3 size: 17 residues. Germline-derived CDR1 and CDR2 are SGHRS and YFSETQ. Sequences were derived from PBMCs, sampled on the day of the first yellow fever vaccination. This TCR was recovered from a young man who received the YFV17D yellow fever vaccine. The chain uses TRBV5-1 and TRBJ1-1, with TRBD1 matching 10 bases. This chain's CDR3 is CASSVVGTGDPNAEAFF. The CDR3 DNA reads TGCGCCAGCAGCGTTGTCGGGACAGGGGACCCGAACGCTGAAGCTTTCTTT.